The 20 T cell receptor beta chains below were found in one sample sequenced in a study of T cell changes during pregnancy in multiple sclerosis. The table came from immunoSEQ multiplex PCR; TCRdb's copy has only in-frame clones and leaves some out. Of 110,000 or so clones detected, 93% appear once; the ten largest clones hold approximately 6.2%. This sample comprised peripheral blood, obtained before pregnancy. These receptors were obtained from a female donor with multiple sclerosis, enrolled in a pregnancy study.

The gene calls are TRBV11-2 and TRBJ2-1, with 8 bases identical to TRBD2. The CDR3 is 19 amino acids. Per germline, CDR1 SGHAT and CDR2 FQNNGV. V shed 5 bases, J shed 6 bases, and the junction held 21 bases outside the gene matches. The CDR3, as DNA: TGTGCCAGCAGCCCTCGCAGGGTAATAGCGGGGCTGGGGACCAATGAGCAGTTCTTC. Its protein is CASSPRRVIAGLGTNEQFF.

The rearrangement joins TRBV6-5 to TRBJ2-7, with a tentative D call TRBD2 (6 bases). V dropped 2 bases and J dropped 2 bases, with 13 bases sitting between them. The CDR3 loop spans 15 amino acids. Germline V lookup: CDR1 MNHEY, CDR2 SVGAGI. The CDR3 sequence: CASSYESGATYEQYF. For the CDR3, the DNA is TGTGCCAGCAGTTACGAGTCGGGAGCAACCTACGAGCAGTACTTC.

This chain links TRBV9 with TRBJ2-1, with 10 bases identical to TRBD2. Per the germline V gene, CDR1 is SGDLS and CDR2 is YYNGEE. The CDR3 sequence is 14 residues long. V lost 3 bases to trimming and J lost 7 bases; unmatched junction nucleotides: 4. CDR3 sequence: CASSASSGGNEQFF. The DNA for the CDR3 is TGTGCCAGCAGCGCCTCTAGCGGGGGTAATGAGCAGTTCTTC.

The V and J genes are TRBV30 and TRBJ1-2; 8 positions agree with TRBD1. Looked up from germline, CDR1 is GTSNPN and CDR2 is SVGIG (reference sequence). V trimming: 5 bases; J trimming: 2 bases; junction bases outside the gene matches: 10. The CDR3 length is 15 residues. In DNA, the CDR3 is TGTGCCTGGCTGCCGGGACAGGCATTAAACTATGGCTACACCTTC. Residues: CAWLPGQALNYGYTF.

The gene calls are TRBV2 and TRBJ1-1, with 8 bases lining up with TRBD1. The CDR3 covers 12 residues. Germline values: CDR1 SNHLY, CDR2 FYNNEI. V lost 5 bases to trimming and J lost 6 bases; unmatched junction nucleotides: 2. CDR3 coding DNA: TGTGCCAGCAGTAAGGACAGGGCTGAAGCTTTCTTT. This codes for CASSKDRAEAFF.

The chain joins TRBV7-3 to TRBJ1-2; 7 nucleotides line up with TRBD1. The trim removed 5 bases at V and 6 bases at J, leaving 12 bases unmatched. Germline assignment: CDR1 SGHTA and CDR2 FQGTGA. CDR3 length: 15 amino acids. The CDR3 here is CASSAGGATGHGYTF. CDR3 sequence (DNA): TGTGCCAGCAGCGCCGGCGGGGCGACAGGGCATGGCTACACCTTC.

J is TRBJ2-3 and V is TRBV5-8, with a weak D call TRBD2 (5 bases). Germline V lookup: CDR1 SGHTS, CDR2 YDEGEE. V shed 2 bases and J shed 5 bases, with 12 bases lying between them. The CDR3 spans 14 residues. This CDR3 reads CASSLYGLIDTQYF. The CDR3 DNA sequence: TGTGCCAGCAGCTTATACGGACTTATAGATACGCAGTATTTT.

The rearrangement links TRBV19 to TRBJ1-2, with D perhaps TRBD1 (6 bases). CDR3 length: 11 amino acids. Germline lookup yields CDR1 LNHDA and CDR2 SQIVND (reference sequence). V dropped 7 bases and J dropped 6 bases, with 9 bases sitting between them. The CDR3 nucleotides read TGTGCCAGTAAACAGGGAGATGGCTACACCTTC. Translated, it gives CASKQGDGYTF.

The chain carries TRBV30 and TRBJ2-5; no definite D call. V lost 5 bases and J lost 5, with 12 bases in between. The CDR3 is made up of 12 amino acids. The germline V gene has CDR1 GTSNPN and CDR2 SVGIG (reference sequence). The CDR3 DNA is TGTGCCTGGGTTCTGAATAGTGAGACCCAGTACTTC. Its translation: CAWVLNSETQYF.

V gene TRBV14 combines with J gene TRBJ2-1, with 7 bases matching TRBD2. This CDR3 is built from 16 residues. From germline, CDR1 is SGHDN and CDR2 FVKESK. With 4 bases clipped from V and 3 bases from J, the junction kept 9 bases outside the gene matches. CDR3 loop: CASSRASGRHYNEQFF. The CDR3 DNA follows: TGTGCCAGCAGCCGGGCTAGCGGACGTCACTACAATGAGCAGTTCTTC.

V is TRBV5-1 and J is TRBJ2-1; 14 bases are a match to TRBD2. After removal of 4 bases from V and 9 bases from J, the junction contained 12 bases not matched to a gene. Per germline, CDR1 SGHRS and CDR2 YFSETQ. The length of the CDR3 is 17 residues. The CDR3 loop is CASSHRTSGGQPSEQFF. In DNA form, the CDR3 reads TGCGCCAGCAGCCACCGGACTAGCGGGGGGCAACCGAGTGAGCAGTTCTTC.

This clone appeared once. CDR3 residues: CASTEGSGKNEKLFF. The CDR3 DNA sequence: TGTGCCAGCACCGAAGGGTCGGGGAAAAATGAAAAACTGTTTTTT. This chain connects TRBV2 to TRBJ1-4; D not resolved. The CDR3 runs to 15 residues. Germline V gene sequence: CDR1 SNHLY, CDR2 FYNNEI. V was pared by 7 bases and J by 5 bases, with 17 bases between.

The chain employs TRBV4-1 and TRBJ1-5; D might be TRBD1 (6 bases). This CDR3 is 16 amino acids long. Germline-derived CDR1 and CDR2 are MGHRA and YSYEKL. Trimming removed 5 bases at V and 1 base at J, with 15 bases between. CDR3 DNA: TGCGCCAGCAGCTACTCCTGGGGGACAAGCAATCAGCCCCAGCATTTT. Its translation: CASSYSWGTSNQPQHF.

V gene TRBV19 combines with J gene TRBJ2-3, with 14 bases lining up with TRBD2. CDR3 length: 16 amino acids. V lost 5 bases, J lost 6 bases, and 7 bases stayed unmatched. Germline loops: CDR1 LNHDA, CDR2 SQIVND (reference sequence). The CDR3, as DNA: TGTGCCAGTAGTTTCGGGACTAGCGGGAGTCCTGATACGCAGTATTTT. Translating gives CASSFGTSGSPDTQYF.

The V call is TRBV5-1, the J call TRBJ2-7; D may be TRBD1 (6 bases). The CDR3 is 14 amino acids. V was trimmed by 0 bases and J by 4 bases, leaving 11 bases between them. Germline-derived CDR1 and CDR2 are SGHRS and YFSETQ. The DNA of the CDR3 is TGCGCCAGCAGCTTGGAGCAGGGGACGTACGAGCAGTACTTC. Amino acids: CASSLEQGTYEQYF.

The chain couples TRBV2 to TRBJ2-7; possibly TRBD1 for D (6 bases). V was shortened by 6 bases and J by 2 bases, with 14 bases between the two germline ends. CDR1 is SNHLY, CDR2 FYNNEI, per germline. The CDR3 covers 14 residues. Here the CDR3 reads CASRGDRTAYEQYF. In DNA form, the CDR3 reads TGTGCCAGCAGGGGCGACAGGACCGCCTACGAGCAGTACTTC. The full variable domain, in which reference TRBV2 and TRBJ2-7 provide the parts outside the CDR3, is EPEVTQTPSHQVTQMGQEVILRCVPISNHLYFYWYRQILGQKVEFLVSFYNNEISEKSEIFDDQFSVERPDGSNFTLKIRSTKLEDSAMYFCASRGDRTAYEQYFGPGTRLTVT.

This clone was observed a single time. The chain combines TRBV7-6 with TRBJ2-5; possible D gene TRBD2, 5 bases. V shed 5 bases and J shed 5 bases, with 9 bases lying between them. Germline V gene lookup returns CDR1 SGHVS and CDR2 FNYEAQ. This CDR3 is 12 amino acids long. Written as DNA, the CDR3 is TGTGCCAGCAGCCCCCCGGGGGAGACCCAGTACTTC. Translated, it gives CASSPPGETQYF.

The genes are TRBV5-1 and TRBJ2-5; 8 positions match TRBD1. The CDR3 sequence is 14 residues long. The germline V gene has CDR1 SGHRS and CDR2 YFSETQ. With 4 bases clipped from V and 3 bases from J, the junction kept 5 bases outside the gene matches. CDR3 in amino acids: CASSPTGVKETQYF. CDR3 nucleotides: TGCGCCAGCAGCCCGACAGGGGTAAAAGAGACCCAGTACTTC.

The chain is built from TRBV10-3 and TRBJ1-1, with no clear D. V dropped 4 bases and J dropped 5 bases, with 17 bases sitting between them. CDR3 size: 15 residues. The V gene's germline CDR1 is ENHRY and CDR2 SYGVKD. The CDR3 here is CAISGTQSLRTEAFF. The CDR3 nucleotides read TGTGCCATCAGTGGGACTCAATCGCTACGGACTGAAGCTTTCTTT.

V and J are TRBV5-1 and TRBJ1-4; 7 bases map to TRBD1. V was pared by 0 bases and J by 0 bases, with 5 bases of the junction left unmatched. The CDR3 has 17 residues. Germline values: CDR1 SGHRS, CDR2 YFSETQ. The chain's CDR3 is CASSLGGTASTNEKLFF. The CDR3 nucleotides read TGCGCCAGCAGCTTGGGAGGGACAGCATCAACTAATGAAAAACTGTTTTTT. The full variable domain, in which reference TRBV5-1 and TRBJ1-4 provide the parts outside the CDR3, is KAGVTQTPRYLIKTRGQQVTLSCSPISGHRSVSWYQQTPGQGLQFLFEYFSETQRNKGNFPGRFSGRQFSNSRSEMNVSTLELGDSALYLCASSLGGTASTNEKLFFGSGTQLSVL.